These 25 T cell receptor beta chains were sequenced from one sample in a study of T cells expressing NK-cell markers. TCRdb reanalyzed the 5' RACE reads and collapses them to one entry per CDR3 protein, without DNA. This repertoire comprises fewer than 300,000 distinct CDR3 sequences; its ten largest clones make up more than 3.5%. Sequenced sample: blood T cells: a sorted CD56 or NKG2C T cell subset, CD4+ or CD8+ T cells, or bulk PBMC T cells (not recorded which). Source of these receptors: a woman aged 18-69 years in good health.

This chain connects TRBV18 to TRBJ1-1. Per germline, CDR1 KGHSH and CDR2 LQKENI. This CDR3 is 16 amino acids long. CDR3 sequence reads: CASSPPQGLGNTEAFF.

The chain uses TRBV20-1 and TRBJ2-1; no DNA is available, so the TRBD2 call from TCRdb remains unchecked. This CDR3 comprises 16 residues. The V gene's germline CDR1 is DFQATT and CDR2 SNEGSKA (reference sequence). CDR3 loop: CSARDWTSGRGGEQFF.

The genes are TRBV3-1 and TRBJ2-7; the D gene TCRdb calls, TRBD2, cannot be checked with no DNA. CDR1 and CDR2 (germline): LGHDT, YNNKEL (reference sequence). This CDR3 spans 14 amino acids. This CDR3 is CASSQGRERDEQYF.

The genes are TRBV19 and TRBJ2-1; absent DNA, TCRdb's TRBD2 call cannot be checked. The CDR3 contains 15 residues. From germline, CDR1 is LNHDA and CDR2 SQIVND (reference sequence). This CDR3 reads CASSPKRGQYNEQFF.

The V call is TRBV30, the J call TRBJ1-6; TCRdb lists TRBD1, though no DNA is available to test this call. Germline lookup yields CDR1 GTSNPN and CDR2 SVGIG (reference sequence). This CDR3 is built from 13 residues. This chain's CDR3 is CAWGTGAGSPLHF.

V usage is TRBV12-3 or TRBV12-4 and J usage is TRBJ2-4. The CDR3 loop spans 12 amino acids. This CDR3 reads CASREQGNIQYF.

The chain couples TRBV6-5 to TRBJ2-3; TCRdb indicates TRBD2, and absent DNA this call remains unverified. The CDR3 is made up of 14 amino acids. Germline V gene data show CDR1 as MNHEY and CDR2 as SVGAGI. The CDR3 spells CASSYGPNTDTQYF.

V is TRBV7-2 and J is TRBJ2-1; no DNA is available, so the TRBD1 call from TCRdb remains unchecked. The CDR3 totals 13 residues. Germline values: CDR1 SGHTA, CDR2 FQGNSA. The CDR3 here is CASSSRQGGEQFF.

V usage is TRBV5-1 and J usage is TRBJ2-6; TCRdb selects TRBD2, and the lack of DNA leaves this call unchecked. This CDR3 has 18 amino acids. The germline V gene encodes CDR1 SGHRS and CDR2 YFSETQ. The CDR3: CASSLVGGPPSGANVLTF.

The chain couples TRBV20-1 to TRBJ2-1; absent DNA, TCRdb's TRBD1 call cannot be checked. The CDR3 is 14 residues long. CDR1 and CDR2 (germline): DFQATT, SNEGSKA (reference sequence). The chain's CDR3 is CSAREHGGHNEQFF.

The chain combines TRBV7-2 with TRBJ1-1; checking the TCRdb D call of TRBD1 is not possible without DNA. The CDR3 length is 13 residues. CDR1 SGHTA and CDR2 FQGNSA come from the germline V gene. The CDR3 region is CASSKDRQREAFF.

V and J are TRBV11-2 and TRBJ2-3; TCRdb gives TRBD1 as the D gene, but with no DNA this cannot be confirmed. This CDR3 region has 15 residues. The germline gives CDR1 SGHAT, CDR2 FQNNGV. The CDR3 region is CASSLVGRGTDTQYF.

The rearrangement uses TRBV12-3 or TRBV12-4 and TRBJ2-7; the TRBD2 assignment by TCRdb is unverifiable without DNA. The CDR3 sequence is 15 residues long. The CDR3 sequence: CASRPGLAGSYEQYF.

This chain connects TRBV9 to TRBJ2-1; absent DNA, TCRdb's TRBD2 call cannot be checked. The CDR3 length is 15 residues. Germline V gene sequence: CDR1 SGDLS, CDR2 YYNGEE. The CDR3 is CASSPTGLEYNEQFF. Based on the CDR3 plus reference TRBV9 and TRBJ2-1, the full variable domain is DSGVTQTPKHLITATGQRVTLRCSPRSGDLSVYWYQQSLDQGLQFLIQYYNGEERAKGNILERFSAQQFPDLHSELNLSSLELGDSALYFCASSPTGLEYNEQFFGPGTRLTVL.

The chain recombines TRBV20-1 with TRBJ2-3. The CDR3 sequence is 15 residues long. Germline V gene data show CDR1 as DFQATT and CDR2 as SNEGSKA (reference sequence). The CDR3 region is CSARDSLTGTDTQYF.

The chain employs TRBV11-2 and TRBJ1-1. The CDR3 is 15 amino acids. CDR1 is SGHAT, CDR2 FQNNGV, per germline. The CDR3 sequence: CASSPAMRAWSEAFF.

The V and J genes are TRBV12-3 or TRBV12-4 and TRBJ1-5; TCRdb outputs TRBD1, but without DNA this stays unchecked. The CDR3 runs to 14 residues. The CDR3 is CASSPTGFNQPQHF.

The chain employs TRBV5-1 and TRBJ2-5. Germline V gene data show CDR1 as SGHRS and CDR2 as YFSETQ. CDR3 length: 14 residues. The CDR3 loop reads CASRGMTYQETQYF.

This rearrangement joins TRBV6-5 to TRBJ2-3; TCRdb's assignment of TRBD1 cannot be checked, as there is no DNA. This CDR3 contains 15 residues. Germline CDR1 and CDR2: MNHEY and SVGAGI. The CDR3 reads CASSYSGTQGDTQYF.

This chain links TRBV12-3 or TRBV12-4 with TRBJ2-5. The CDR3 is 14 residues long. The CDR3 sequence: CASSLRGGQETQYF.

The chain carries TRBV29-1 and TRBJ1-1. Per the germline V gene, CDR1 is SQVTM and CDR2 is ANQGSEA. CDR3 length: 13 residues. This chain's CDR3 is CSVEWSLNTEAFF.

The V call is TRBV6-6, the J call TRBJ1-3; TCRdb's D call of TRBD1 is untestable without DNA. Per germline, CDR1 MNHNY and CDR2 SVGAGI (reference sequence). The CDR3 is 13 amino acids. CDR3 region: CASTLDIGNTIYF.

V is TRBV3-1 and J is TRBJ2-1. The CDR3 length is 11 residues. Per germline, CDR1 LGHDT and CDR2 YNNKEL (reference sequence). CDR3: CASSQLLEQFF.

The V and J genes are TRBV7-7 and TRBJ2-5; TCRdb proposes TRBD2, but this gene call is untestable without DNA. CDR1 SSHAT and CDR2 FNYEAQ come from the germline V gene (reference sequence). The CDR3 extends over 15 amino acids. The CDR3 sequence is CASSLLGLVEETQYF.

The rearrangement uses TRBV3-1 and TRBJ2-1; TCRdb's assignment of TRBD2 cannot be checked, as there is no DNA. The CDR3 length is 18 residues. Germline V lookup: CDR1 LGHDT, CDR2 YNNKEL (reference sequence). The CDR3 loop reads CASSTEGLAGGTYNEQFF.